This record looks at one TCR beta chain sequence and its context. The data stem from a study of blood T cell repertoires in COVID-19. Participant ages covered about 18 to 89 years across 24 US areas. Participant-given clinical history determined each cohort assignment. The CDR3 is 14 amino acids. TCRdb's table, derived via immunoSEQ multiplex PCR, lists solely in-frame clones and lacks some. Found here are about 480,000 clones, roughly 90% of them singletons; the top ten hold 1.5% to 2%. V gene TRBV21-1 combines with J gene TRBJ1-2. TRBV21-1 is a recognized pseudogene. The TCR was taken from a woman aged 40 to 50 who had recovered from COVID-19. The sample taken for sequencing was PBMCs or T cells enriched from blood (not recorded which). Here the CDR3 reads CASSKEAGPHGYTF. DNA for the CDR3: TGTGCCAGCAGCAAAGAGGCGGGTCCCCATGGCTACACCTTC.